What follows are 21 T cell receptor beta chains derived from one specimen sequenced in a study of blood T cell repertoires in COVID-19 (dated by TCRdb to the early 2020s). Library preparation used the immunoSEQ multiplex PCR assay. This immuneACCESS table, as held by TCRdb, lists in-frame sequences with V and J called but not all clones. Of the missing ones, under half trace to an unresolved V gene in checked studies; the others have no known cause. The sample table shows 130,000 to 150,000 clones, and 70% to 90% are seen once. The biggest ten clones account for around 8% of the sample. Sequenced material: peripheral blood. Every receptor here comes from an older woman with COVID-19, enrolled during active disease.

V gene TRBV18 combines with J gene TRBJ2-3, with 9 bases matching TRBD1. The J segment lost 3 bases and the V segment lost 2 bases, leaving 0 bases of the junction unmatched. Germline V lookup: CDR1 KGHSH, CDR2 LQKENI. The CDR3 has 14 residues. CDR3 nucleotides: TGTGCCAGCTCACCAGGGACAGGGACAGATACGCAGTATTTT. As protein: CASSPGTGTDTQYF. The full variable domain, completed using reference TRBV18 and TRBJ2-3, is NAGVMQNPRHLVRRRGQEARLRCSPMKGHSHVYWYRQLPEEGLKFMVYLQKENIIDESGMPKERFSAEFPKEGPSILRIQQVVRGDSAAYFCASSPGTGTDTQYFGPGTRLTVL.

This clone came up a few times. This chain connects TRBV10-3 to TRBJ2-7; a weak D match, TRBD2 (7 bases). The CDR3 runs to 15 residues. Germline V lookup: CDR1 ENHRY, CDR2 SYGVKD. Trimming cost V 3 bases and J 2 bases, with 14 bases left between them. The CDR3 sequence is CAISDLGGGAYEQYF. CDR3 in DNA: TGTGCCATCAGTGACCTCGGAGGGGGGGCCTACGAGCAGTACTTC.

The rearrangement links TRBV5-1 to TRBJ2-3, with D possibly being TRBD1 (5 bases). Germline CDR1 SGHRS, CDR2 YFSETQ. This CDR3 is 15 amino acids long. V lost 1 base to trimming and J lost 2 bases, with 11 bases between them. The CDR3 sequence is CASSLSGAHTDTQYF. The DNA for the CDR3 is TGCGCCAGCAGCTTGAGTGGGGCCCACACAGATACGCAGTATTTT.

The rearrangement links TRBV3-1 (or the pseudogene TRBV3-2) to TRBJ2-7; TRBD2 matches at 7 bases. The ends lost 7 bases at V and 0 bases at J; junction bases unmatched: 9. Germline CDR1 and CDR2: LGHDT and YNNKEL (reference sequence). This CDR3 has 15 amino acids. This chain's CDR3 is CASTLGGVSSYEQYF. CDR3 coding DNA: TGTGCCAGCACGTTGGGGGGGGTGAGCTCCTACGAGCAGTACTTC.

In DNA form, the CDR3 reads TGTGCCAGTAGTATCGTAGGGAGCTCCTACGAGCAGTACTTC. Its protein is CASSIVGSSYEQYF. The chain couples TRBV19 to TRBJ2-7, with D maybe TRBD2 (5 bases). CDR1 and CDR2 from the germline V gene are LNHDA and SQIVND (reference sequence). Trimming pared 3 bases from V and 0 bases from J, leaving 9 bases between. The CDR3 consists of 14 residues.

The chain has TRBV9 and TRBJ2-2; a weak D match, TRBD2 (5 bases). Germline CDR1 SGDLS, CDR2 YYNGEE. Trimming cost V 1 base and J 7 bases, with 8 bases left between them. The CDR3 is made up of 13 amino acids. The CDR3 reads CASSVTGNGELFF. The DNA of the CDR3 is TGTGCCAGCAGCGTAACGGGGAACGGGGAGCTGTTTTTT.

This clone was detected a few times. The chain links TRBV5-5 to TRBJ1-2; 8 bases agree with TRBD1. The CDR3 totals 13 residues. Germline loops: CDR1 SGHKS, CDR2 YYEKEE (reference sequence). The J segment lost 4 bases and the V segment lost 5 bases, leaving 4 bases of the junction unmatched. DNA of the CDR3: TGTGCCAGCAGTCCAGACAGGGGCTATGGCTACACCTTC. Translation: CASSPDRGYGYTF.

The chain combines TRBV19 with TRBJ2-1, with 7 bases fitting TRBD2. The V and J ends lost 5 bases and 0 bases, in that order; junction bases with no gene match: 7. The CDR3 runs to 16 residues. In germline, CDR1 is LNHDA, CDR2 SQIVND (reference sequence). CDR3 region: CASSSRGVSSYNEQFF. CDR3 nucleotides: TGTGCCAGTAGTTCACGGGGGGTTAGCTCCTACAATGAGCAGTTCTTC.

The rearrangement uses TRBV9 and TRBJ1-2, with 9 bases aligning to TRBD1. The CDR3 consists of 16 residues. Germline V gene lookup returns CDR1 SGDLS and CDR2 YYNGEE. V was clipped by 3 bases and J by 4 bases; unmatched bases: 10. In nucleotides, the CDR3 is TGTGCCAGCAGCGGGCGTCCGGGACAGGGACTCTATGGCTACACCTTC. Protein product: CASSGRPGQGLYGYTF.

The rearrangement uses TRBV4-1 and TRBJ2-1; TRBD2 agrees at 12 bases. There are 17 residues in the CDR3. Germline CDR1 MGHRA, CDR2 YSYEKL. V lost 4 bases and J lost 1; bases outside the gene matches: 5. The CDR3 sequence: CASSRGLAGRSYNEQFF. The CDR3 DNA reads TGCGCCAGCAGCCGCGGACTAGCGGGGCGTTCCTACAATGAGCAGTTCTTC.

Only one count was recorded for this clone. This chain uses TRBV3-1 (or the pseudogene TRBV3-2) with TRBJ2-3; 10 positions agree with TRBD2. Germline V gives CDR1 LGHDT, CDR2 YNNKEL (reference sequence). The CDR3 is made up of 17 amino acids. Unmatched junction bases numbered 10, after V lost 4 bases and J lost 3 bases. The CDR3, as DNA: TGTGCCAGCAGCCGGAGGGCAGCGGGGGGGCCGACAGATACGCAGTATTTT. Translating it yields CASSRRAAGGPTDTQYF.

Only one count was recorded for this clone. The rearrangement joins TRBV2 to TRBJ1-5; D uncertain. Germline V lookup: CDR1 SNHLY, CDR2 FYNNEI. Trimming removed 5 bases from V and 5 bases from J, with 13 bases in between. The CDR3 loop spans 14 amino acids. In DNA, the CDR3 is TGTGCCAGCAGTCCCCACTTTCCGGATCAGCCCCAGCATTTT. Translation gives CASSPHFPDQPQHF.

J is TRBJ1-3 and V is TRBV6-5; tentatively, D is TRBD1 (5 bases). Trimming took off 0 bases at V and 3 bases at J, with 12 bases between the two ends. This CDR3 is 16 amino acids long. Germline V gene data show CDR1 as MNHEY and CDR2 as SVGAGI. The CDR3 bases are TGTGCCAGCAGTTACTCCCCGCGGGGGGGTGGAAACACCATATATTTT. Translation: CASSYSPRGGGNTIYF.

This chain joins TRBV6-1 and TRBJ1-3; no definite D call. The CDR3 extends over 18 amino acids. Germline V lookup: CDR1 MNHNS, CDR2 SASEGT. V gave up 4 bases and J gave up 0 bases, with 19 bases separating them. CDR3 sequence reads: CASSAAPRTEGSGNTIYF. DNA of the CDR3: TGTGCCAGCAGTGCAGCACCGAGGACCGAGGGCTCTGGAAACACCATATATTTT.

DNA for the CDR3: TGCGCCAGCAGCTGGGGGACAGGGGAGGGTATCACTGAAGCTTTCTTT. It yields the protein CASSWGTGEGITEAFF. The chain carries TRBV5-1 and TRBJ1-1; TRBD1 agrees at 10 bases. V shed 3 bases, J shed 4 bases, and the junction held 9 bases outside the gene matches. Germline V gene sequence: CDR1 SGHRS, CDR2 YFSETQ. The CDR3 covers 16 residues.

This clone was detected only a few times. The CDR3 DNA reads TGTGCCAGCAGTTTAAGAGCGGGCTACAATGAGCAGTTCTTC. Translating it yields CASSLRAGYNEQFF. The chain joins TRBV27 to TRBJ2-1; D may be TRBD2 (6 bases). From germline, CDR1 is MNHEY and CDR2 SMNVEV (reference sequence). CDR3 length equals 14 residues. The V gene lost 2 bases and the J gene lost 3 bases, with 8 bases spanning the gap.

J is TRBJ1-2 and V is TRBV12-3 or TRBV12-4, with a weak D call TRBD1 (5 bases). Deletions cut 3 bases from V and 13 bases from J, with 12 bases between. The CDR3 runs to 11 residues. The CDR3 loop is CASSFGRDFTF. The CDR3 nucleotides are TGTGCCAGCAGTTTCGGGAGGGACTTCACCTTC.

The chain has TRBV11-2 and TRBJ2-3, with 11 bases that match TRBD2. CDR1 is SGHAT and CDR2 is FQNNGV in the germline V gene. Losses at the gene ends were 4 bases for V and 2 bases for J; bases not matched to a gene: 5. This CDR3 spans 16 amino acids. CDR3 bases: TGTGCCAGCAGCTCCTATAGCGGGGGGGCCACAGATACGCAGTATTTT. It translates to CASSSYSGGATDTQYF.

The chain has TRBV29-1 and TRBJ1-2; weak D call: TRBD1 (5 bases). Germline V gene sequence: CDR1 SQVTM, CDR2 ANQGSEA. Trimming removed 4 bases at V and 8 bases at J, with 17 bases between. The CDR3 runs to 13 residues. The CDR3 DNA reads TGCAGCGTTGGCGGGGACCGTGGAAGGGGCTACACCTTC. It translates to CSVGGDRGRGYTF.

CDR3 in amino acids: CASSSGQGHTEAFF. The DNA of the CDR3 is TGTGCCAGCAGTTCCGGACAGGGCCACACTGAAGCTTTCTTT. The chain uses TRBV27 and TRBJ1-1, with 8 bases lining up with TRBD1. Per germline, CDR1 MNHEY and CDR2 SMNVEV (reference sequence). This CDR3 comprises 14 residues. With 4 bases clipped from V and 3 bases from J, the junction kept 4 bases outside the gene matches.

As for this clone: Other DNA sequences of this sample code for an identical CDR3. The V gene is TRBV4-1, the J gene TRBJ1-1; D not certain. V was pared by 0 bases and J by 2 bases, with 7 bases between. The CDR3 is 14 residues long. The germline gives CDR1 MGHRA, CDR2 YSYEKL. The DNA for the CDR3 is TGCGCCAGCAGCCAAGATGCGGGTAACACTGAAGCTTTCTTT. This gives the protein CASSQDAGNTEAFF.